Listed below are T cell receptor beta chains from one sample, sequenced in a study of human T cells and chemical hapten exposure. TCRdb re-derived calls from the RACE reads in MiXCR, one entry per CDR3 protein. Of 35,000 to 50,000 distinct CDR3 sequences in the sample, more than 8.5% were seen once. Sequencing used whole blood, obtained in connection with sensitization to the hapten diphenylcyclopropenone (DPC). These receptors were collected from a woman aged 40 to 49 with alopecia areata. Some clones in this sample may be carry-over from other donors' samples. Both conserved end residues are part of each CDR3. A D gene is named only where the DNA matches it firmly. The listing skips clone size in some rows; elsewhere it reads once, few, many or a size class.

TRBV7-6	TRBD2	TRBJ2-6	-	TGTGCCAGCAGCTTATATGCTAGCGGGGGGTCTGGGGCCAACGTCCTGACTTTC	CASSLYASGGSGANVLTF
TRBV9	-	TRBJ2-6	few	TGTGCCAGCAGGGAAGGGAACGCTGGGGCCAACGTCCTGACTTTC	CASREGNAGANVLTF
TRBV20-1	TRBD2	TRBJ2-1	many	TGCAGTGCTAGAGATCCGAGGACTAGCGGGGGAATTATCTCCTACAATGAGCAGTTCTTC	CSARDPRTSGGIISYNEQFF
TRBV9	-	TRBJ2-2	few	TGTGCCAGCAGCGGGGCGGGGGCCGTCGCCGGGGAGCTGTTTTTT	CASSGAGAVAGELFF
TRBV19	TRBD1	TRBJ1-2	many	TGTGCCAGTAGTAACGACAGGGCGGGAGGCTACACCTTC	CASSNDRAGGYTF
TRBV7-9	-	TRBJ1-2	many	TGTGCCAGCAGCTTAAGCCAGTATGGCTACACCTTC	CASSLSQYGYTF
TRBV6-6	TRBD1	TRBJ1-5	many	TGTGCCAGCAGCCCCCGACAGGGCCTCGGTCAGCCCCAGCATTTT	CASSPRQGLGQPQHF
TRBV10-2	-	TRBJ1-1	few	TGCGCCAGCTTCTTCGGGGGTACTGAAGCTTTCTTT	CASFFGGTEAFF
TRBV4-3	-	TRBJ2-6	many	TGCGCCAGCAGCCAAGTTGCCGGCTCTGGGGCCAACGTCCTGACTTTC	CASSQVAGSGANVLTF
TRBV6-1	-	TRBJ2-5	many	TGTGCCAGCAGTGACGGCGCCTTCCAAGAGACCCAGTACTTC	CASSDGAFQETQYF
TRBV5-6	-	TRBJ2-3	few	TGCGCCGTAGGGGGGGCCACAGATACGCAGTATTTT	CAVGGATDTQYF
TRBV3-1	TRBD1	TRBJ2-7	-	TGTGCCAGCAGCCATATGGACAGGGGCTACGAGCAGTACTTC	CASSHMDRGYEQYF
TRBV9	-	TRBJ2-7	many	TGTGCCAGCAGCGTAGATGCGGGAACCTACGAGCAGTACTTC	CASSVDAGTYEQYF
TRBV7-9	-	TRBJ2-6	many	TGTGCCAGCAGCTCGCGGGGAGCTGGGGCCAACGTCCTGACTTTC	CASSSRGAGANVLTF
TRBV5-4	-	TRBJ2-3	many	TGTGCCAGCAGCTTGATGGGGCACACAGATACGCAGTATTTT	CASSLMGHTDTQYF
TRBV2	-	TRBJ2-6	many	TGTGCCAGCAGTGGTGGAGGAGGTGGGGCCAACGTCCTGACTTTC	CASSGGGGGANVLTF
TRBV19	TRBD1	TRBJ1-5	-	TGTGCCAGTAGTACCCCGGGACAGGGGACTCAGTCCCAGCATTTT	CASSTPGQGTQSQHF
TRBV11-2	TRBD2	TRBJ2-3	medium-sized	TGTGCCAGCAGCCCCCGCGGGGCTAGCGGCGCAGATACGCAGTATTTT	CASSPRGASGADTQYF
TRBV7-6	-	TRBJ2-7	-	TGTGCCAGCAGCTTAGTTAGGTTCCCTCACGAGCAGTACTTC	CASSLVRFPHEQYF
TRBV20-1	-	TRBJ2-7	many	TGCAGTGCTCCTTTGGGGGCAGGCGACGAGCAGTACTTC	CSAPLGAGDEQYF
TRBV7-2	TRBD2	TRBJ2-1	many	TGTGCCAGCAGCTCTAGCGGGGGGCCCTACAATGAGCAGTTCTTC	CASSSSGGPYNEQFF
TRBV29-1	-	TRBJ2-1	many	TGCAGCGTTGAGTCTTCAGGGGTTGGTGAGCAGTTCTTC	CSVESSGVGEQFF
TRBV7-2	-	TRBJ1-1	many	TGTGCCAGCAGCCCAGCAGGGGACACTGAAGCTTTCTTT	CASSPAGDTEAFF
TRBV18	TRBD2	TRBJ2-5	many	TGTGCCAGCTCACGACTAGCGAGAGAAGAGACCCAGTACTTC	CASSRLAREETQYF
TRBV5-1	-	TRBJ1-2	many	TGCGCCAGCAGCTTGGATCGGCAGCTTAACTATGGCTACACCTTC	CASSLDRQLNYGYTF
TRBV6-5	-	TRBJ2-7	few	TGTGCCAGCAGTTACTCGGGGGTTGCCTACGAGCAGTACTTC	CASSYSGVAYEQYF
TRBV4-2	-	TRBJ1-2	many	TGTGCCAGCAACCAGCGGGTTGGGGGTGACTATGGCTACACCTTC	CASNQRVGGDYGYTF
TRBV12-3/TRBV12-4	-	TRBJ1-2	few	TGTGCCAGCGAAGCCCGCTCCGGGCACGGCTACACCTTC	CASEARSGHGYTF
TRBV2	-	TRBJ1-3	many	TGTGCCAGCAGACAATCTGGAAACACCATATATTTT	CASRQSGNTIYF
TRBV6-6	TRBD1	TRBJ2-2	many	TGTGCCAGCAAGGGGGCGCCGAACACCGGGGAGCTGTTTTTT	CASKGAPNTGELFF
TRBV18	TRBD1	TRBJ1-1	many	TGTGCCAGCTCACTTACCGGACAGGGAAACGCTGAAGCTTTCTTT	CASSLTGQGNAEAFF